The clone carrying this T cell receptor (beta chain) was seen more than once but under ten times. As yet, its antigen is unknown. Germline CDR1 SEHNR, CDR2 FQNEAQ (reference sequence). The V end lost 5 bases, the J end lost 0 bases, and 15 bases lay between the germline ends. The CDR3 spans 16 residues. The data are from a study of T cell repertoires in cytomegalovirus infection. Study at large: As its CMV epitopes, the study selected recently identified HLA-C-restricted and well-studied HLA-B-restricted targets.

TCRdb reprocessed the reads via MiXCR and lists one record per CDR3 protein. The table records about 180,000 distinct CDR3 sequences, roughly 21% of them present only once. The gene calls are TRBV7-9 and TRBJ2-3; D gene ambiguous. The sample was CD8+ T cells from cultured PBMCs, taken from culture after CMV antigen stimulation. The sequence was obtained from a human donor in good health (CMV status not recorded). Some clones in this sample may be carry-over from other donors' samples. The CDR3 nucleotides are TGTGCCAGCAGCCCCCGGACCGTCAGTAGCACAGATACGCAGTATTTT. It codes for CASSPRTVSSTDTQYF.